This record concerns one TCR beta chain sequence. This clone was detected a few times. The specificity of this receptor is unknown. Base-call qualities are not available, and no considerably larger clone is one nucleotide away. The entire isolated RNA was reverse transcribed using the High Capacity cDNA Reverse Transcription Kit, and thus expressed TCRB transcripts were sequenced. Naive, central memory and regulatory T cell samples underwent deep immunoSEQ sequencing, averaging around 4 million total reads per sample. After sorted cells were lysed in RLT buffer, RNA was extracted with DNase-treated RNeasy Micro or Mini kits, with the choice depending on cell number. Each cell subset was processed on its own to prevent cross-contamination, while patient and healthy donor samples were processed together. TCRB sequences were amplified from cDNA with the immunoSEQ multiplex PCR, producing 87-bp fragments spanning the CDR3 region. Sequencing of the amplicons was done on the Illumina HiSeq platform. The authors processed their data as follows. Synthetic template baselines were used to correct PCR bias computationally, reads within Hamming distance 2 were collapsed together, and singletons that could not be merged were discarded. Reads were aligned against IMGT to assign V, D and J genes, CDR3 length and insertions or deletions at six rearrangement sites. Within each subset, clonotype counts were normalized to sorted cell number, and only after that were true diversity and Gini coefficients computed with the tcR R package. The overlap coefficient, calculated on TCRB nucleotide sequences, was used to measure repertoire sharing. This is the immuneACCESS table as TCRdb keeps it, with only in-frame sequences that have V and J called. A part of the clones is gone; compared with another copy, unresolved V genes explain less than half, and the rest is unexplained. V and J calls and clone size are copied from that table; D and trimming were computed from the DNA. The sample records about 130,000 clones, about 9.2% of which are singletons. The ten biggest clones cover around 0.63% of the sample.

This sample was included in a study of beta chain features in type 1 diabetes (dated by TCRdb to 2017 to 2018). Notes on the research overall: Patients and healthy donors did not differ in mean age, gender distribution, total cell number or subset yield. A total of 90 million to 130 million sorted cells were examined across all samples, and a strong correlation was observed between cell number per subset and RNA yield. The study compared TCRB repertoires of sorted circulating CD4+ T cell subsets between recently diagnosed type 1 diabetes patients and matched healthy donors. Whereas all 28 donors provided naive and central memory subsets, regulatory and stem cell-like memory subsets were isolated from just 8 patients and roughly 8 healthy donors.

What the study reported, not specific to this receptor: At VDJ recombination sites, patients with type 1 diabetes made fewer insertions and deleted more nucleotides, a pattern implying thymic rearrangement abnormalities. HLA sub-analyses involved small numbers of individuals, so any influence of HLA type on TCRB rearrangement remained unresolved. Because cDNA was sequenced instead of genomic DNA, activated cells with high expression could be over-represented, although the groups did not differ in activation or CD3 levels. PCR might favor shorter templates, but patient and control samples were amplified and corrected together, so any skew would affect both groups equally. Naive, central memory and regulatory TCRB repertoires appeared to be more alike among patients than among healthy donors. A moderate but significant shortening of TCRB CDR3 length was observed in type 1 diabetes patients in all four CD4+ subsets.

From each donor, a single peripheral blood sample of 95 to 150 mL on average was drawn into heparinised tubes. A BD FACSAria II was used to sort naive, central memory, regulatory and stem cell-like memory CD4+ T cells with a panel that included CD45RO, CCR7, CD25, CD127, CD95 and CD27. A purity above 95% was achieved for all sorted populations. PBMCs were separated immediately by Lymphoprep density gradient centrifugation and were stained directly, without being cultured. So that batch effects would be minimized, each experiment stained and sorted samples in pairs, pairing one healthy donor with one patient. This clonotype was sampled from a young man in good health. Sequencing used central memory CD4+ T cells from blood.

This receptor has the CDR3 CASSLGRSDTQYF. The DNA is as follows: TGTGCCAGCAGCTTAGGGCGATCGGATACGCAGTATTTT. This sequence uses TRBV7-3 and TRBJ2-3, with no D gene named confidently. For CDR1 and CDR2, the germline V gene lists SGHTA and FQGTGA. The CDR3 has 13 amino acids, counting the end cysteine and phenylalanine. Of the read, only the CDR3 DNA is kept; its 39 bases are in frame from base 1. V is pared back by 2 bases and J by 6 bases, with 9 bases lying between the germline termini.